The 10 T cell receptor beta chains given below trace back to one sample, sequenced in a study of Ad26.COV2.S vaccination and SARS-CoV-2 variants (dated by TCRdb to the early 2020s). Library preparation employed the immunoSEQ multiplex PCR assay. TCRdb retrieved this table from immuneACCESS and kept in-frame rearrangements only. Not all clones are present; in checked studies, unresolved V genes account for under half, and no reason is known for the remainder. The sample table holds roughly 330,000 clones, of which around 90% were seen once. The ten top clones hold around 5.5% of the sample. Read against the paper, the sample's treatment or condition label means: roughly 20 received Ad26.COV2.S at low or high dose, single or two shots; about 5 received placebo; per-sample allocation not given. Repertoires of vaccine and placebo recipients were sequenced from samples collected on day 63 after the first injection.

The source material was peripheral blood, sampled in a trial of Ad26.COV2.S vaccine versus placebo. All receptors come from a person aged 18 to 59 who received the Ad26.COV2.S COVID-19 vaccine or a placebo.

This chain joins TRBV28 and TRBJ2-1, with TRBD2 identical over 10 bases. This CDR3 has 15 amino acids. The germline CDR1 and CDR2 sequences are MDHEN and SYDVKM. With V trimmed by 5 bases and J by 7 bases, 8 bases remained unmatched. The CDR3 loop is CASSVPSGRINEQFF. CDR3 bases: TGTGCCAGCAGTGTTCCTAGCGGGAGAATTAATGAGCAGTTCTTC.

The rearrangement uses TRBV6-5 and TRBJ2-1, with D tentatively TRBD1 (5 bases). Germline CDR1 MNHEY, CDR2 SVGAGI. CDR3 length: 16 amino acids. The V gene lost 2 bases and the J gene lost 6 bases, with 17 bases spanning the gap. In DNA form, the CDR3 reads TGTGCCAGCAGTTACGTCTGGGGCGGCGACGTCAATGAGCAGTTCTTC. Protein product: CASSYVWGGDVNEQFF.

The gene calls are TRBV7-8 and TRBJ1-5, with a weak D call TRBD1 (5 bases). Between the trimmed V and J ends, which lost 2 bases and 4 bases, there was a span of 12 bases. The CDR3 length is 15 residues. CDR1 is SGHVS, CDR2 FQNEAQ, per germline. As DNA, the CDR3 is TGTGCCAGCAGCTTACTGGCAGGGAAAAATCAGCCCCAGCATTTT. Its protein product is CASSLLAGKNQPQHF.

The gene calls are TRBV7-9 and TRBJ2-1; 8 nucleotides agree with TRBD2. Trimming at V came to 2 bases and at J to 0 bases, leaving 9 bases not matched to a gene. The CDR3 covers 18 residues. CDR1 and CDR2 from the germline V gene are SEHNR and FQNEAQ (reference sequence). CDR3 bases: TGTGCCAGCAGCTTACTCCTTAGCGGGGTTAGCTCCTACAATGAGCAGTTCTTC. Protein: CASSLLLSGVSSYNEQFF.

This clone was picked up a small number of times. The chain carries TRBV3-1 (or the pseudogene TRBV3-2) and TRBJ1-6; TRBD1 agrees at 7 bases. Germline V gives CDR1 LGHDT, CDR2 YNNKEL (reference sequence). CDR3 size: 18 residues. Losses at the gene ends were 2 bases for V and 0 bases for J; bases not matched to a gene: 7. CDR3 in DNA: TGTGCCAGCAGCCAAAGGACAGGAACGAGCTCCTATAATTCACCCCTCCACTTT. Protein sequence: CASSQRTGTSSYNSPLHF.

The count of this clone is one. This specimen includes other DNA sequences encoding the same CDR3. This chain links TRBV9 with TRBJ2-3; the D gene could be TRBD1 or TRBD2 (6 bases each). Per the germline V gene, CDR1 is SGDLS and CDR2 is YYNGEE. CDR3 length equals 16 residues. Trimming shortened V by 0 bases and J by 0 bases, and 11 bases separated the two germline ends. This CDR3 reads CASSVVGGTSTDTQYF. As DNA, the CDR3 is TGTGCCAGCAGCGTAGTAGGGGGGACTAGCACAGATACGCAGTATTTT.

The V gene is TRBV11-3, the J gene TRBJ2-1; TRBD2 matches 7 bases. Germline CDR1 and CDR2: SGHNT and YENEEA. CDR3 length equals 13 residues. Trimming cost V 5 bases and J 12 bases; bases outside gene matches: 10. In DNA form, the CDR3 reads TGTGCCAGCAGCCCCTCGGCGGGGGAGGCGCAGTTCTTC. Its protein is CASSPSAGEAQFF. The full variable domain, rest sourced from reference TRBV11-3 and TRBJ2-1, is EAGVVQSPRYKIIEKKQPVAFWCNPISGHNTLYWYLQNLGQGPELLIRYENEEAVDDSQLPKDRFSAERLKGVDSTLKIQPAELGDSAVYLCASSPSAGEAQFFGPGTRLTVL.

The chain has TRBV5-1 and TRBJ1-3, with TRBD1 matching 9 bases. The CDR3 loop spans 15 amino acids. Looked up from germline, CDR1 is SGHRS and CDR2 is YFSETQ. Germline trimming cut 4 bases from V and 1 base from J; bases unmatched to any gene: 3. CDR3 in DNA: TGCGCCAGCAGCGGGACAGGGTGGTCTGGAAACACCATATATTTT. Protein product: CASSGTGWSGNTIYF.

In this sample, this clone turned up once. As DNA, the CDR3 is TGTGCCAGCAGCTTAGGGCTAGCGGGAACCTACAATGAGCAGTTCTTC. It yields the protein CASSLGLAGTYNEQFF. V gene TRBV7-2 combines with J gene TRBJ2-1, with TRBD2 identical over 9 bases. V shed 1 base, J shed 2 bases, and the junction held 3 bases outside the gene matches. Germline CDR1 reads SGHTA; CDR2 reads FQGNSA. This CDR3 contains 16 residues.

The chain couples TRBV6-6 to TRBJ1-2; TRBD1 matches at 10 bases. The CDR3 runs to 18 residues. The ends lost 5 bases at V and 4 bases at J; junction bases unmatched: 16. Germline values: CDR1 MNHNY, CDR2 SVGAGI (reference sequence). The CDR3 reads CASSPHVTGGLFGYGYTF. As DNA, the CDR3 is TGTGCCAGCAGTCCACACGTGACAGGGGGCTTGTTCGGCTATGGCTACACCTTC.